Below are 18 T cell receptor beta chains sequenced from a single sample in a study of blood T cell repertoires in COVID-19. The protocol was immunoSEQ multiplex PCR, while the TCRdb copy is restricted to in-frame clones and leaves out a portion. The table shows under 130,000 clones, with approximately 85% occurring only once. The sample taken for sequencing was peripheral blood. These receptors were collected from a human donor in a cohort sampled during active COVID-19.

This chain joins TRBV7-2 and TRBJ2-7, with 8 nucleotides matching TRBD2. In germline, CDR1 is SGHTA, CDR2 FQGNSA. This CDR3 contains 16 residues. The V and J ends lost 0 bases and 0 bases, in that order; junction bases with no gene match: 4. The CDR3 protein is CASSLASSGSSYEQYF. CDR3 sequence (DNA): TGTGCCAGCAGCTTAGCATCAAGCGGGAGCTCCTACGAGCAGTACTTC.

CDR3 DNA sequence: TGTGCCAGCAGCTTAGGGACTAGCGGGAGTGAGACCCAGTACTTC. It encodes CASSLGTSGSETQYF. The rearrangement joins TRBV7-6 to TRBJ2-5; TRBD2 matches 13 bases. Germline V gives CDR1 SGHVS, CDR2 FNYEAQ. V dropped 1 base and J dropped 5; count of bases not matched to a gene: 1. The CDR3 covers 15 residues.

This chain links TRBV5-1 with TRBJ2-3, with 8 positions matching TRBD2. CDR3 length: 16 amino acids. The germline CDR1 and CDR2 sequences are SGHRS and YFSETQ. J was trimmed by 2 bases and V by 0 bases; bases with no gene match: 5. The CDR3 reads CASSLDGRAFTDTQYF. The CDR3 bases are TGCGCCAGCAGCTTGGACGGGAGGGCCTTCACAGATACGCAGTATTTT.

In its sample, this clone was seen once. One end of the junction fails to match germline, which may point to a read error. V gene TRBV14 combines with J gene TRBJ1-2; maybe TRBD1 (6 bases). In germline, CDR1 is SGHDN, CDR2 FVKESK. CDR3 length equals 14 residues. CDR3 sequence reads: CARSQGGGLHGYTF. The DNA for the CDR3 is TGTGCCCGCAGCCAAGGGGGGGGGCTCCATGGCTACACCTTC.

J is TRBJ1-1 and V is TRBV7-8, with D hard to call. Germline loops: CDR1 SGHVS, CDR2 FQNEAQ. V lost 1 base and J 6 bases, leaving 12 bases between the germline ends. The CDR3 loop spans 14 amino acids. The CDR3 region is CASSLDGESAEAFF. CDR3 sequence (DNA): TGTGCCAGCAGCTTAGATGGGGAGTCTGCTGAAGCTTTCTTT.

The rearrangement links TRBV19 to TRBJ1-2; D ambiguous. Per the germline V gene, CDR1 is LNHDA and CDR2 is SQIVND (reference sequence). V was cut by 0 bases and J by 12 bases, with 14 bases left in between. This CDR3 is 13 amino acids long. This CDR3 reads CASSIEVGESHTF. In DNA, the CDR3 is TGTGCCAGTAGTATAGAAGTCGGGGAATCCCACACCTTC. The variable domain in full, with the rest retrieved from reference TRBV19 and TRBJ1-2, is DGGITQSPKYLFRKEGQNVTLSCEQNLNHDAMYWYRQDPGQGLRLIYYSQIVNDFQKGDIAEGYSVSREKKESFPLTVTSAQKNPTAFYLCASSIEVGESHTFGSGTRLTVV.

This clone has a single count. The sample contains more than one DNA sequence encoding this CDR3. The V gene is TRBV6-1, the J gene TRBJ2-7; D is perhaps TRBD2 (5 bases). This CDR3 is 12 amino acids long. CDR1 is MNHNS and CDR2 is SASEGT in the germline V gene. The V gene lost 2 bases and the J gene lost 4 bases, with 6 bases spanning the gap. The DNA of the CDR3 is TGTGCCAGCAGTGAAACGGGATACGAGCAGTACTTC. Translating gives CASSETGYEQYF.

This chain uses TRBV6-5 with TRBJ1-5, with D possibly TRBD1 on 5 matching bases. V dropped 6 bases and J dropped 4 bases, with 16 bases sitting between them. CDR1 and CDR2 from the germline V gene are MNHEY and SVGAGI. This CDR3 has 15 residues. The CDR3 bases are TGTGCCAGCAGATCGGGGGGGGAGCTTAATCAGCCCCAGCATTTT. This encodes CASRSGGELNQPQHF.

The chain is built from TRBV19 and TRBJ2-1; D gene ambiguous. Germline V gene data show CDR1 as LNHDA and CDR2 as SQIVND (reference sequence). The CDR3 has 13 amino acids. The V gene lost 8 bases and the J gene lost 3 bases, with 11 bases spanning the gap. CDR3 DNA sequence: TGTGCCAGTTCTAGACCCTACTACAATGAGCAGTTCTTC. It yields the protein CASSRPYYNEQFF. The whole variable domain, remainder taken from reference TRBV19 and TRBJ2-1, is DGGITQSPKYLFRKEGQNVTLSCEQNLNHDAMYWYRQDPGQGLRLIYYSQIVNDFQKGDIAEGYSVSREKKESFPLTVTSAQKNPTAFYLCASSRPYYNEQFFGPGTRLTVL.

The chain couples TRBV4-1 to TRBJ2-6; TRBD1 agrees at 8 bases. With V trimmed by 4 bases and J by 2 bases, 4 bases remained unmatched. The germline CDR1 and CDR2 sequences are MGHRA and YSYEKL. The CDR3 consists of 16 residues. The CDR3: CASSREQGAGANVLTF. CDR3 sequence (DNA): TGCGCCAGCAGCCGCGAACAGGGGGCTGGGGCCAACGTCCTGACTTTC.

V is TRBV9 and J is TRBJ2-2; D perhaps matches TRBD1 (5 bases). The V gene lost 3 bases and the J gene lost 0 bases, with 12 bases spanning the gap. CDR1 is SGDLS and CDR2 is YYNGEE in the germline V gene. The CDR3 is 16 amino acids. CDR3 nucleotides: TGTGCCAGCAGCGCCTGGACAACCCCGAACACCGGGGAGCTGTTTTTT. Protein: CASSAWTTPNTGELFF.

The V and J genes are TRBV5-1 and TRBJ2-7; TRBD2 matches at 7 bases. With V trimmed by 3 bases and J by 3 bases, 12 bases remained unmatched. The CDR3 runs to 16 residues. CDR1 SGHRS and CDR2 YFSETQ come from the germline V gene. The CDR3 region is CASSYTQQRGSYEQYF. In DNA, the CDR3 is TGCGCCAGCAGCTACACTCAACAGCGCGGGAGCTACGAGCAGTACTTC.

Comment on this clone: In the same sample, other DNA sequences code for this CDR3. V gene TRBV3-1 (or the pseudogene TRBV3-2) combines with J gene TRBJ1-2; D is undetermined. V was pared by 0 bases and J by 2 bases, with 7 bases between. Germline-derived CDR1 and CDR2 are LGHDT and YNNKEL (reference sequence). The CDR3 covers 14 residues. CDR3: CASSQEGENYGYTF. The DNA of the CDR3 is TGTGCCAGCAGCCAAGAAGGAGAGAACTATGGCTACACCTTC.

The chain uses TRBV6-5 and TRBJ1-6; D remains unclear. V shed 0 bases and J shed 6 bases, with 6 bases lying between them. CDR3 length: 14 residues. Germline CDR1 MNHEY, CDR2 SVGAGI. The chain's CDR3 is CASSYSLANSPLHF. DNA for the CDR3: TGTGCCAGCAGTTACTCGTTGGCTAATTCACCCCTCCACTTT.

The V call is TRBV6-6, the J call TRBJ1-2, with a tentative D call TRBD1 (6 bases). Trimming pared 5 bases from V and 3 bases from J, leaving 13 bases between. CDR1 MNHNY and CDR2 SVGAGI come from the germline V gene (reference sequence). The CDR3 loop spans 14 amino acids. The CDR3 DNA sequence: TGTGCCAGCAGTCTGCAGGGGAGGGACTATGGCTACACCTTC. It translates to CASSLQGRDYGYTF.

This clone was seen just once. The CDR3 is CSAEWTGEDTQYF. The CDR3 bases are TGCAGCGCCGAATGGACAGGGGAAGATACGCAGTATTTT. The V gene is TRBV29-1, the J gene TRBJ2-3; 9 bases fit TRBD1. Germline loops: CDR1 SQVTM, CDR2 ANQGSEA. CDR3 length equals 13 residues. The ends lost 7 bases at V and 5 bases at J; junction bases unmatched: 7.

The V and J genes are TRBV19 and TRBJ1-1, with D possibly TRBD1 on 6 matching bases. Trimming shortened V by 6 bases and J by 0 bases, and 11 bases separated the two germline ends. Germline assignment: CDR1 LNHDA and CDR2 SQIVND (reference sequence). The CDR3 is made up of 14 amino acids. The CDR3 here is CASSDRLMNTEAFF. CDR3 coding DNA: TGTGCCAGTAGCGACAGGCTCATGAACACTGAAGCTTTCTTT.

The chain uses TRBV7-9 and TRBJ2-7, with D perhaps TRBD1 (6 bases). Germline V CDR1 and CDR2: SEHNR, FQNEAQ (reference sequence). The CDR3 has 14 residues. Trimming shortened V by 5 bases and J by 5 bases, and 16 bases separated the two germline ends. This CDR3 reads CASSPRLDSNEQYF. In DNA form, the CDR3 reads TGTGCCAGCAGCCCCAGATTGGACAGTAACGAGCAGTACTTC.